The text below deals with one T cell receptor (beta chain). This clonotype has a handful of counts. What this receptor recognizes is not known. Per-nucleotide qualities are absent, and no much larger clonotype sits a single base away. CDR1 and CDR2 are drawn from the germline V gene: SGDLS, YYNGEE. The CDR3 holds 13 amino acids from the cysteine to the phenylalanine. CDR3 DNA is the only sequence kept; it has 39 bases, read in frame from the first base. V was cut back by 3 bases and J by 1 base, leaving a gap of 4 bases between them. This sample is drawn from a study of CD8+CD57+ T cells in acquired aplastic anemia (dated by TCRdb to the late 2010s). A note on the overall study: Extracted DNA from sorted CD4+ and CD8+ cells averaged 3.2 ug, ranging from about 0.19 to 30 ug. CD8+CD57+ expansion was defined as a frequency above the mean frequency observed in healthy subjects.

Broader findings and caveats from the paper: Between patients and healthy controls, no significant difference in CD8+ Simpson's diversity was found (P=0.060). Some 30 CD8+ CDR3 sequences were found to be shared between patients and controls, but these sequences appeared to be highly expressed in patients and within the immunodominant clones of the patients.

Profiling of TCR beta VDJ combinations and CDR3 sequences used genomic DNA as the template. An Illumina HiSeq 2000 was the platform used for TCR repertoire sequencing. Per the original workflow: TRBV/TRBJ rearrangement plots, CDR3 size and DJ length profiles, and Simpson's diversity index were used to evaluate the repertoires. The immunodominant clone was defined as the most abundant DNA sequence in deep sequencing data. CDR3 amino acid sequences were screened for sharing across subjects and compared with published repertoires and the VDJdb database. TCRdb reprocessed the public reads (quality trimming at Q25 with fastp, clone calling with MiXCR) and kept in-frame beta chains. CDR3 protein duplicates are merged, each entry listing the most common genes and DNA. TCRdb's processing, not the authors' own work, is the source of the V and J calls. Recorded for this sample are more than 250,000 distinct CDR3 sequences; around 82% of them occurred a single time. Of the sample, less than 50% falls within the top ten clones.

Patients chosen for sequencing had shown expansion of CD8+CD57+ cells by flow cytometry. Every patient had severe acquired aplastic anemia, diagnosed using the International Study of Aplastic Anemia and Agranulocytosis and Camitta criteria. Patients had received no therapy at the time of blood sampling. TCR repertoires of sorted CD4+ and CD8+ blood T cells from severe aplastic anemia patients and healthy subjects were deep-sequenced in the study. Patients were enrolled in the USA under clinicaltrials.gov protocols 00001620, 01623167, 00001397, 00071045, 00081523 and 00961064. Ficoll-Paque density gradient centrifugation was used to isolate peripheral blood mononuclear cells. Before DNA extraction, CD4+ and CD8+ T cells were sorted with FACS or magnetic beads.

The clonotype was recovered from a human donor with aplastic anemia. Sequenced sample: sorted CD4+, CD8+, or CD8+CD57+ T cells (not recorded which) from PBMCs. The chain is made from TRBV9 and TRBJ2-2; no confident D gene assignment can be made. The sequenced DNA is TGTGCCAGCAGCGCCGGGAACACCGGGGAGCTGTTTTTT. Its amino acids are CASSAGNTGELFF.